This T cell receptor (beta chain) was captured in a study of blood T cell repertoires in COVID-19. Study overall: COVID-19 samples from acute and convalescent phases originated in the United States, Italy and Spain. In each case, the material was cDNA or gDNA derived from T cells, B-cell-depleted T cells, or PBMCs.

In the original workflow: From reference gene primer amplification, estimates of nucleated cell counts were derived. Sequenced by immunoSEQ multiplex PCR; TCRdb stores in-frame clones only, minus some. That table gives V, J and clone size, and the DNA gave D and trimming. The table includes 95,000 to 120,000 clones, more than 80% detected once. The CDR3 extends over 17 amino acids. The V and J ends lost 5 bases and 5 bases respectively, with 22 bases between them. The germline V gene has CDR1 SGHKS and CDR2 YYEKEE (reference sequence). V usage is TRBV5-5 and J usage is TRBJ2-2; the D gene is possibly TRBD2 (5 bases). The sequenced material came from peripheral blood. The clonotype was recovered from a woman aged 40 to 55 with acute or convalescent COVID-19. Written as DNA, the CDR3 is TGTGCCAGCAGACGGAGCGCAGCCGGACTTAGAACCGGGGAGCTGTTTTTT. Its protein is CASRRSAAGLRTGELFF.